The 3 T cell receptor beta chains presented below share a single source sample, sequenced in a study of blood T cell repertoires in COVID-19. TCRdb keeps only in-frame clones here, not all; method: immunoSEQ multiplex PCR. The sample lists 99,000 or so clones; less than 90% were seen once. The sequencing sample was made of peripheral blood. All receptors derive from a middle-aged man with acute or convalescent COVID-19.

The chain couples TRBV7-8 to TRBJ1-6; 11 bases are a match to TRBD1. Germline lookup yields CDR1 SGHVS and CDR2 FQNEAQ. The CDR3 covers 14 residues. Unmatched junction bases numbered 1, after V lost 5 bases and J lost 7 bases. The CDR3, as DNA: TGTGCCAGCAGCCGGGACAGGGGGAATTCACCCCTCCACTTT. It is translated as CASSRDRGNSPLHF.

The J gene is TRBJ2-2, the V gene TRBV19, with TRBD2 matching 10 bases. There are 17 residues in the CDR3. From germline, CDR1 is LNHDA and CDR2 SQIVND (reference sequence). The J segment lost 9 bases and the V segment lost 3 bases, leaving 13 bases of the junction unmatched. For the CDR3, the DNA is TGTGCCAGTAGTATGCTTAGACCGGGACTAGCGCGCCGGGAGCTGTTTTTT. Its translation is CASSMLRPGLARRELFF. The variable domain in full, completed from reference TRBV19 and TRBJ2-2, reads DGGITQSPKYLFRKEGQNVTLSCEQNLNHDAMYWYRQDPGQGLRLIYYSQIVNDFQKGDIAEGYSVSREKKESFPLTVTSAQKNPTAFYLCASSMLRPGLARRELFFGEGSRLTVL.

The V gene is TRBV11-3, the J gene TRBJ2-1; D not resolved. Germline CDR1 SGHNT, CDR2 YENEEA. This CDR3 has 12 amino acids. Trimming took 2 bases from V and 7 from J, leaving 6 bases between them. The CDR3 loop is CASSLRVNEQFF. CDR3 sequence (DNA): TGTGCCAGCAGCTTACGCGTAAATGAGCAGTTCTTC.